These 19 T cell receptor beta chains came from one sample sequenced in a study of CD8+CD57+ T cells in acquired aplastic anemia. Investigators profiled TCR beta VDJ and CDR3 from genomic DNA template. TCRdb processed the reads anew with MiXCR; each CDR3 protein has one entry. Seen here are under 150,000 distinct CDR3 sequences, 41% observed once, and the top ten hold around 8.4%. Sequences were obtained from sorted CD4+, CD8+, or CD8+CD57+ T cells (not recorded which) from PBMCs. All receptors derive from a human donor in good health, serving as a control.

The V call is TRBV7-9, the J call TRBJ1-1; D possibly corresponds to TRBD1 (6 bases). The CDR3 length is 14 residues. V was clipped by 4 bases and J by 1 base, with 10 bases between them. From germline, CDR1 is SEHNR and CDR2 FQNEAQ (reference sequence). DNA of the CDR3: TGTGCCAGCAGCTATCGACAGGAGAACACTGAAGCTTTCTTT. It codes for CASSYRQENTEAFF. Together with reference TRBV7-9 and TRBJ1-1, the CDR3 gives the full variable domain: DTGVSQNPRHKITKRGQNVTFRCDPISEHNRLYWYRQTLGQGPEFLTYFQNEAQLEKSRLLSDRFSAERPKGSFSTLEIQRTEQGDSAMYLCASSYRQENTEAFFGQGTRLTVV.

The V call is TRBV7-3, the J call TRBJ1-3; D unclear. Trimming stripped 0 bases from V and 3 bases from J, with 3 bases between. The CDR3 extends over 13 amino acids. The V gene's germline CDR1 is SGHTA and CDR2 FQGTGA. Here the CDR3 reads CASSLTIGNTIYF. CDR3 nucleotide sequence: TGTGCCAGCAGCTTAACAATTGGAAACACCATATATTTT.

There are many counts of this clonotype. V gene TRBV25-1 combines with J gene TRBJ1-5; D remains ambiguous. Trimming took off 3 bases at V and 7 bases at J, with 4 bases between the two ends. Germline V gives CDR1 MGHDK, CDR2 SYGVNS. CDR3 length: 11 residues. CDR3 in DNA: TGTGCCAGCAGTGATAGGCAGCCCCAGCATTTT. Protein product: CASSDRQPQHF.

This clonotype came up a few times. It may be a read error: a sequence one base away is much more abundant. The chain couples TRBV7-8 to TRBJ1-1; D not certain. Germline CDR1 and CDR2: SGHVS and FQNEAQ. The CDR3 runs to 14 residues. CDR3 residues: CASSSVQKNTGAFF. Here the CDR3 DNA reads TGTGCCAGCAGCTCCGTACAGAAGAACACTGGAGCTTTCTTT.

The V gene is TRBV18, the J gene TRBJ1-3, with D perhaps TRBD1 (6 bases). This CDR3 contains 15 residues. V was cut by 3 bases and J by 0 bases, with 9 bases left in between. The germline CDR1 and CDR2 sequences are KGHSH and LQKENI. The CDR3 loop reads CASSPTTGSGNTIYF. CDR3 coding DNA: TGTGCCAGCTCACCTACGACAGGCTCTGGAAACACCATATATTTT.

This clonotype was seen a handful of times. The chain employs TRBV6-1 and TRBJ2-6; tentatively, D is TRBD2 (6 bases). This CDR3 contains 14 residues. Trimming shortened V by 10 bases and J by 4 bases, and 14 bases separated the two germline ends. CDR1 and CDR2 (germline): MNHNS, SASEGT. Here the CDR3 reads CATDPGGGANVLTF. The CDR3, as DNA: TGTGCCACCGACCCCGGGGGAGGGGCCAACGTCCTGACTTTC.

Worth noting for this clonotype: A read error is likely, as this CDR3 ends without the conserved phenylalanine or tryptophan. The rearrangement links TRBV24-1 to TRBJ2-3; D might be TRBD1 (6 bases). Germline V lookup: CDR1 KGHDR, CDR2 SFDVKD. The CDR3 covers 15 residues. Written as DNA, the CDR3 is TGTGCCACCAGTCCGCCAGGGGATCGCACAGGTACGCAGTATCTT. Protein product: CATSPPGDRTGTQYL.

This clonotype has a count of ten or more. Here the CDR3 reads CASNPDGNTEAFF. CDR3 sequence (DNA): TGTGCCAGCAACCCGGACGGGAACACTGAAGCTTTCTTT. This chain uses TRBV3-1 with TRBJ1-1; no firm D call. Per germline, CDR1 LGHDT and CDR2 YNNKEL (reference sequence). V lost 7 bases, J lost 1 base, and 10 bases lay in between. There are 13 residues in the CDR3. The full variable domain, rest sourced from reference TRBV3-1 and TRBJ1-1, is DTAVSQTPKYLVTQMGNDKSIKCEQNLGHDTMYWYKQDSKKFLKIMFSYNNKELIINETVPNRFSPKSPDKAHLNLHINSLELGDSAVYFCASNPDGNTEAFFGQGTRLTVV.

This clonotype was picked up many times. J is TRBJ1-6 and V is TRBV5-1, with unresolved D. The ends were cut back, 0 bases at V and 8 bases at J, with 15 bases in the middle. Germline lookup yields CDR1 SGHRS and CDR2 YFSETQ. The CDR3 has 16 amino acids. The CDR3 DNA follows: TGCGCCAGCAGCTTGGAGGCAGGCCCTGTCCATTCACCCCTCCACTTT. It encodes CASSLEAGPVHSPLHF.

The genes are TRBV19 and TRBJ1-5; 9 bases line up with TRBD1. The CDR3 totals 14 residues. Trimming removed 7 bases from V and 7 bases from J; junction bases left unmatched: 8. CDR1 and CDR2 (germline): LNHDA, SQIVND (reference sequence). The CDR3 spells CASNGQGRGQPQHF. As DNA, the CDR3 is TGTGCCAGTAACGGACAGGGGAGAGGGCAGCCCCAGCATTTT.

This clonotype showed up just once. The V and J genes are TRBV29-1 and TRBJ2-7; no reliable D call. Trimming took off 1 base at V and 2 bases at J, with 6 bases between the two ends. CDR3 length equals 12 residues. Germline CDR1 SQVTM, CDR2 ANQGSEA. CDR3 in DNA: TGCAGCGTTGAAGCGGGCCCCTACGAGCAGTACTTC. This gives the protein CSVEAGPYEQYF.

Comment on this clonotype: One end of the junction fails to match germline, which may point to a read error. The gene calls are TRBV10-3 and TRBJ2-1, with D maybe TRBD1 (6 bases). The germline V gene encodes CDR1 ENHRY and CDR2 SYGVKD. This CDR3 is built from 11 residues. The CDR3 region is CAIRRGNERFF. CDR3 sequence (DNA): TGTGCCATCCGCAGGGGCAATGAGCGGTTCTTC.

V usage is TRBV30 and J usage is TRBJ2-5; the D is unclear. Per the germline V gene, CDR1 is GTSNPN and CDR2 is SVGIG (reference sequence). This CDR3 comprises 12 residues. V dropped 3 bases and J dropped 5 bases, with 10 bases sitting between them. CDR3 sequence: CAWRSTGETQYF. CDR3 DNA: TGTGCCTGGAGATCAACTGGGGAGACCCAGTACTTC. Filled out from reference TRBV30 and TRBJ2-5, the complete variable domain reads SQTIHQWPATLVQPVGSPLSLECTVEGTSNPNLYWYRQAAGRGLQLLFYSVGIGQISSEVPQNLSASRPQDRQFILSSKKLLLSDSGFYLCAWRSTGETQYFGPGTRLLVL.

This clonotype was seen repeatedly, ten times or more. This chain uses TRBV19 with TRBJ1-5, with D perhaps matching TRBD1 (5 bases). This CDR3 spans 13 amino acids. Trimming removed 7 bases from V and 6 bases from J, with 13 bases in between. The germline V gene has CDR1 LNHDA and CDR2 SQIVND (reference sequence). In nucleotides, the CDR3 is TGTGCCAGTATTGGGGGGTACGCTCAGCCCCAGCATTTT. Translating gives CASIGGYAQPQHF.

This clonotype has just a few counts. This chain uses TRBV30 with TRBJ1-1; D gene unclear. Per the germline V gene, CDR1 is GTSNPN and CDR2 is SVGIG (reference sequence). Trimming stripped 0 bases from V and 1 base from J, with 6 bases between. CDR3 length: 13 residues. DNA of the CDR3: TGTGCCTGGAGTGTCCGGGGGAACACTGAAGCTTTCTTT. Its protein is CAWSVRGNTEAFF.

This clonotype was found many times. V is TRBV20-1 and J is TRBJ2-7, with 8 bases that match TRBD1. The trim removed 4 bases at V and 0 bases at J, leaving 5 bases unmatched. Per the germline V gene, CDR1 is DFQATT and CDR2 is SNEGSKA (reference sequence). The CDR3 spans 14 residues. The DNA for the CDR3 is TGCAGTGCTACGGGACAGGCGCCCTCCTACGAGCAGTACTTC. Protein sequence: CSATGQAPSYEQYF.

The chain employs TRBV11-1 and TRBJ2-5, with 12 bases aligning to TRBD2. Trimming took 8 bases from V and 5 from J; bases not matched to a gene: 15. Per germline, CDR1 SGHAT and CDR2 FQDESV (reference sequence). CDR3 length: 17 residues. DNA of the CDR3: TGTGCCAGCGGCCCGATCCTAGCGGGGGGGCCGGGGGAGACCCAGTACTTC. Translating gives CASGPILAGGPGETQYF.

There are many counts of this clonotype. The V call is TRBV7-8, the J call TRBJ2-5; D tentatively fits TRBD1 or TRBD2 (7 bases each). CDR1 is SGHVS and CDR2 is FQNEAQ in the germline V gene. Trimming cost V 2 bases and J 5 bases, with 24 bases left between them. There are 18 residues in the CDR3. The CDR3 region has the DNA TGTGCCAGCAGCTTATTCCCCTCAGGGGGAGGGCCCGTGGAGACCCAGTACTTC. Protein: CASSLFPSGGGPVETQYF.

This clonotype was seen at least ten times. V usage is TRBV20-1 and J usage is TRBJ2-3, with TRBD2 matching over 12 bases. The germline V gene has CDR1 DFQATT and CDR2 SNEGSKA (reference sequence). V gave up 1 base and J gave up 4 bases; unmatched junction bases: 0. CDR3 size: 14 residues. CDR3 residues: CSARGLAGADTQYF. In DNA form, the CDR3 reads TGCAGTGCTAGAGGACTAGCGGGGGCAGATACGCAGTATTTT.